This entry lists 25 T cell receptor beta chains sequenced from one sample in a study of human T cells and chemical hapten exposure (dated by TCRdb to the early 2020s). The library was built by means of RACE. Sequencing instrument: NextSeq 500. TCRdb reprocessed the public reads (quality trimming at Q25 with fastp, clone calling with MiXCR) and kept in-frame beta chains. Every entry covers one CDR3 protein and lists the most common genes and DNA from its rows. This sample holds about 340,000 distinct CDR3 sequences; under 9% were observed only once. The ten largest clonotypes hold around 8.4% of the sample. This specimen's time point label, per the study, means: patch test 1, 2 weeks after DPC sensitization. The treatment or condition label, as the study defines it: therapeutic diphenylcyclopropenone sensitization with weekly scalp DPC. This specimen was whole blood, taken in connection with sensitization to the hapten diphenylcyclopropenone (DPC). All receptors come from a woman under 30 with alopecia areata. Some clones in this sample may be carry-over from other donors' samples.

The CDR3, as DNA: TGTGCCAGCAGCTCGAGGACAGGGGGCGGTTGGTCACCCCTCCACTTT. It translates to CASSSRTGGGWSPLHF. The chain links TRBV5-6 to TRBJ1-6; 11 bases agree with TRBD1. The CDR3 runs to 16 residues. Germline V gives CDR1 SGHDT, CDR2 YYEEEE. Unmatched junction bases numbered 9, after V lost 3 bases and J lost 10 bases.

This clonotype showed up many times. V is TRBV2 and J is TRBJ2-3; D perhaps matches TRBD1 (6 bases). Trimming took 5 bases from V and 2 from J, leaving 8 bases between them. The CDR3 length is 13 residues. Germline V gene lookup returns CDR1 SNHLY and CDR2 FYNNEI. The CDR3 sequence: CASSTGITDTQYF. Written as DNA, the CDR3 is TGTGCCAGCAGTACAGGGATCACAGATACGCAGTATTTT.

This clonotype showed up just a few times. The V gene is TRBV11-3, the J gene TRBJ1-5; D gene uncertain. This CDR3 region has 16 residues. CDR1 and CDR2 (germline): SGHNT, YENEEA. V lost 5 bases and J 2 bases, leaving 16 bases between the germline ends. Written as DNA, the CDR3 is TGTGCCAGCAGCCCTAGCTCCAACCAACGCAATCAGCCCCAGCATTTT. Amino acid sequence: CASSPSSNQRNQPQHF.

This clonotype was seen at least ten times. The genes are TRBV6-5 and TRBJ2-1; 8 positions agree with TRBD2. The V and J ends lost 5 bases and 8 bases, in that order; junction bases with no gene match: 14. Germline V gives CDR1 MNHEY, CDR2 SVGAGI. The CDR3 sequence is 16 residues long. The CDR3 protein is CASSPPGTSGKDEQFF. The CDR3 DNA is TGTGCCAGCAGTCCCCCCGGGACTAGTGGTAAGGATGAGCAGTTCTTC.

V usage is TRBV5-1 and J usage is TRBJ2-5, with 7 bases fitting TRBD1. CDR1 SGHRS and CDR2 YFSETQ come from the germline V gene. There are 14 residues in the CDR3. V shed 6 bases and J 2 bases; nucleotides not matched to a gene: 7. The CDR3 nucleotides read TGCGCCAGCACCGAGACAGGGACACAAGAGACCCAGTACTTC. Its translation is CASTETGTQETQYF.

This clonotype turned up a few times. The gene calls are TRBV5-4 and TRBJ1-2; 8 bases are a match to TRBD1. This CDR3 has 13 residues. Germline V gives CDR1 SGHNT, CDR2 YYREEE (reference sequence). V lost 4 bases and J lost 8; bases outside the gene matches: 7. CDR3 sequence (DNA): TGTGCCAGCAGCCGGGGACAGGCGGGAGGCTACACCTTC. Residues: CASSRGQAGGYTF.

The chain uses TRBV7-9 and TRBJ2-3; D is unresolved. This CDR3 comprises 15 residues. CDR1 and CDR2 from the germline V gene are SEHNR and FQNEAQ (reference sequence). Trimming removed 8 bases at V and 2 bases at J, with 17 bases between. CDR3: CASLPGQGYTDTQYF. In DNA, the CDR3 is TGTGCCAGCTTGCCGGGCCAAGGTTACACAGATACGCAGTATTTT. Full variable domain (rest looked up from reference TRBV7-9 and TRBJ2-3): DTGVSQNPRHKITKRGQNVTFRCDPISEHNRLYWYRQTLGQGPEFLTYFQNEAQLEKSRLLSDRFSAERPKGSFSTLEIQRTEQGDSAMYLCASLPGQGYTDTQYFGPGTRLTVL.

J is TRBJ2-7 and V is TRBV6-2 or TRBV6-3; 7 bases agree with TRBD2. Germline V lookup: CDR1 MNHEY, CDR2 SVGEGT. The CDR3 is 14 residues long. V shed 5 bases, J shed 9 bases, and the junction held 13 bases outside the gene matches. CDR3 sequence reads: CASSKSGTLRGQYF. CDR3 in DNA: TGTGCCAGCAGTAAAAGCGGGACCCTACGTGGGCAGTACTTC.

This clonotype has more than one count but fewer than ten. The rearrangement joins TRBV11-3 to TRBJ2-5, with D unclear. The V and J ends lost 4 bases and 2 bases respectively, with 14 bases between them. From germline, CDR1 is SGHNT and CDR2 YENEEA. The length of the CDR3 is 15 residues. The CDR3 reads CASSSGPPEQETQYF. The CDR3 DNA is TGTGCCAGCAGCTCGGGCCCGCCAGAGCAAGAGACCCAGTACTTC.

Ten or more counts support this clonotype. This rearrangement joins TRBV12-3 or TRBV12-4 to TRBJ2-2; a weak D match, TRBD1 (6 bases). The CDR3 has 13 residues. V was cut by 6 bases and J by 4 bases, with 9 bases left in between. The CDR3: CASSPGATGELFF. The DNA for the CDR3 is TGTGCCAGCAGCCCAGGGGCCACCGGGGAGCTGTTTTTT.

The chain couples TRBV6-5 to TRBJ2-6, with D possibly matching TRBD2 (6 bases). With 0 bases removed from V and 2 bases from J, the gap between germline ends came to 8 bases. Per the germline V gene, CDR1 is MNHEY and CDR2 is SVGAGI. The CDR3 loop spans 16 amino acids. The CDR3 sequence: CASSYSTGAGANVLTF. DNA for the CDR3: TGTGCCAGCAGTTACTCGACGGGGGCTGGGGCCAACGTCCTGACTTTC.

This clonotype was seen ten or more times. The V gene is TRBV7-8, the J gene TRBJ2-1; possible D gene TRBD2, 6 bases. The CDR3 has 15 residues. Trimming cost V 2 bases and J 8 bases, with 16 bases left between them. The germline V gene has CDR1 SGHVS and CDR2 FQNEAQ. CDR3 DNA: TGTGCCAGCAGCTTATCGCCGGGAGCTTGGGATGAGCAGTTCTTC. This gives the protein CASSLSPGAWDEQFF.

The V and J genes are TRBV12-3 or TRBV12-4 and TRBJ1-1, with D possibly TRBD1 on 5 matching bases. The length of the CDR3 is 14 residues. Trimming cost V 6 bases and J 4 bases, with 15 bases left between them. The CDR3 region is CASRRAGGRTEAFF. The CDR3 nucleotides read TGTGCCAGCAGGAGGGCGGGGGGACGCACTGAAGCTTTCTTT.

This chain uses TRBV6-1 with TRBJ1-1, with TRBD1 matching 8 bases. The CDR3 length is 13 residues. In germline, CDR1 is MNHNS, CDR2 SASEGT. V trimming: 6 bases; J trimming: 4 bases; junction bases outside the gene matches: 4. The CDR3 loop is CASRDTGGTEAFF. Here the CDR3 DNA reads TGTGCCAGCAGAGACACAGGGGGCACTGAAGCTTTCTTT.

Only a few counts were recorded for this clonotype. The V and J genes are TRBV5-1 and TRBJ2-7; D gene unclear. The CDR3 sequence is 14 residues long. Germline CDR1 and CDR2: SGHRS and YFSETQ. V gave up 4 bases and J gave up 2 bases, with 13 bases separating them. The CDR3 sequence: CASSKDGFPYEQYF. CDR3 DNA sequence: TGCGCCAGCAGCAAGGACGGCTTCCCCTACGAGCAGTACTTC.

This clonotype has ten or more counts. This chain connects TRBV5-1 to TRBJ2-3; 14 bases fit TRBD2. Germline values: CDR1 SGHRS, CDR2 YFSETQ. The V gene end was trimmed by 1 base and the J gene end by 5 bases; junction bases not matched to a gene: 9. This CDR3 spans 18 amino acids. CDR3 in DNA: TGCGCCAGCAGCTTGAACCCGGGACTAGCGGGGGCGAGAGATACGCAGTATTTT. Its protein is CASSLNPGLAGARDTQYF.

This clonotype appeared many times. The chain combines TRBV20-1 with TRBJ1-6; no clear D gene. CDR1 is DFQATT and CDR2 is SNEGSKA in the germline V gene (reference sequence). The CDR3 is 14 residues long. Trimming pared 0 bases from V and 7 bases from J, leaving 10 bases between. The CDR3 DNA follows: TGCAGTGCTAGAGAATCCGGCGCAAATTCACCCCTCCACTTT. Its translation is CSARESGANSPLHF.

This clonotype was picked up many times. The rearrangement joins TRBV24-1 to TRBJ1-2; D gene ambiguous. The CDR3 has 14 amino acids. The germline V gene encodes CDR1 KGHDR and CDR2 SFDVKD. V was pared by 9 bases and J by 6 bases, with 19 bases between. The CDR3 sequence is CATDPTGKVDGYTF. DNA of the CDR3: TGTGCCACCGACCCAACGGGTAAGGTTGATGGCTACACCTTC.

This clonotype was counted many times. The CDR3, as DNA: TGTGCCAGCACATACTTCCAGAGTTCCCAGGAGACCCAGTACTTC. Translating it yields CASTYFQSSQETQYF. The rearrangement joins TRBV12-3 or TRBV12-4 to TRBJ2-5; D is ambiguous. This CDR3 region has 15 residues. Trimming removed 7 bases from V and 5 bases from J, with 20 bases in between.

This clonotype has only a few counts. This rearrangement joins TRBV12-5 to TRBJ2-7; D gene ambiguous. Germline V lookup: CDR1 LGHNT, CDR2 FRNRAP. The CDR3 totals 14 residues. Trimming took 0 bases from V and 5 from J, leaving 11 bases between them. Written as DNA, the CDR3 is TGTGCTAGTGGTTTGGTCCCCGACCTCCACGAGCAGTACTTC. Translated, it gives CASGLVPDLHEQYF.

The V call is TRBV6-5, the J call TRBJ1-3; D call uncertain. Germline V gene sequence: CDR1 MNHEY, CDR2 SVGAGI. Trimming took 7 bases from V and 0 from J, leaving 13 bases between them. CDR3 length equals 15 residues. DNA of the CDR3: TGTGCCAGCAAAGTTGGCGCTTCCTCTGGAAACACCATATATTTT. Protein product: CASKVGASSGNTIYF.

This clonotype was observed a handful of times. This sequence joins TRBV4-1 and TRBJ2-1, with TRBD2 matching 15 bases. The trim removed 0 bases at V and 0 bases at J, leaving 6 bases unmatched. Germline-derived CDR1 and CDR2 are MGHRA and YSYEKL. The CDR3 contains 20 residues. The CDR3 DNA is TGCGCCAGCAGCCAAGAACTGGGACTAGCGGGGGGACACTCCTACAATGAGCAGTTCTTC. This sequence encodes CASSQELGLAGGHSYNEQFF.

Ten or more counts support this clonotype. The gene calls are TRBV12-3 or TRBV12-4 and TRBJ2-3, with D hard to call. The CDR3 is 16 amino acids. V dropped 3 bases and J dropped 0 bases, with 13 bases sitting between them. This chain's CDR3 is CASSFSEFSSTDTQYF. In DNA form, the CDR3 reads TGTGCCAGCAGTTTCTCGGAGTTTTCTAGCACAGATACGCAGTATTTT.

V gene TRBV4-3 combines with J gene TRBJ2-3; 12 bases match TRBD2. Germline CDR1 and CDR2: LGHNA and YSLEER. Trimming cost V 0 bases and J 2 bases; bases outside gene matches: 6. This CDR3 contains 18 residues. The CDR3 protein is CASSQDIPSGGVTDTQYF. The CDR3, as DNA: TGCGCCAGCAGCCAAGATATACCTAGCGGGGGGGTCACAGATACGCAGTATTTT.

At least ten counts were recorded for this clonotype. The CDR3 reads CASSLEGGSVTDTQYF. CDR3 coding DNA: TGTGCCAGCAGCTTAGAAGGTGGTAGTGTCACAGATACGCAGTATTTT. The chain employs TRBV7-2 and TRBJ2-3; D remains ambiguous. CDR1 SGHTA and CDR2 FQGNSA come from the germline V gene. The CDR3 runs to 16 residues. V was cut by 1 base and J by 2 bases, with 13 bases left in between.